The 25 T cell receptor beta chains below come from one sample, sequenced in a study of blood T cell repertoires in COVID-19. TCRdb's table, derived via immunoSEQ multiplex PCR, lists solely in-frame clones and lacks some. The data hold some 200,000 clones, with around 82% observed a single time. Sample: peripheral blood. The origin of the receptors is a woman in her thirties or forties with acute or convalescent COVID-19.

J is TRBJ1-1 and V is TRBV19; TRBD1 might be the D (5 bases). The V gene lost 4 bases and the J gene lost 6 bases, with 9 bases spanning the gap. Germline-derived CDR1 and CDR2 are LNHDA and SQIVND (reference sequence). This CDR3 is built from 12 residues. The CDR3 DNA follows: TGTGCCAGTAGTACCTACAGGTCTGAAGCTTTCTTT. Encoded protein: CASSTYRSEAFF.

J is TRBJ1-2 and V is TRBV25-1, with TRBD1 identical over 7 bases. With V trimmed by 3 bases and J by 3 bases, 10 bases remained unmatched. Germline CDR1 is MGHDK and CDR2 is SYGVNS. This CDR3 contains 16 residues. The DNA for the CDR3 is TGTGCCAGCAGTGACCCCACCGAGGGGGCCTACTATGGCTACACCTTC. It translates to CASSDPTEGAYYGYTF.

This sequence joins TRBV20-1 and TRBJ2-4; 9 nucleotides match TRBD2. This CDR3 contains 18 residues. Germline V lookup: CDR1 DFQATT, CDR2 SNEGSKA (reference sequence). Trimming took 3 bases from V and 1 from J; bases not matched to a gene: 13. This CDR3 reads CSASKGVAGVFAKNIQYF. CDR3 bases: TGCAGTGCTAGTAAGGGGGTAGCGGGAGTTTTTGCCAAAAACATTCAGTACTTC.

The genes are TRBV6-2 or TRBV6-3 and TRBJ2-2; 15 positions agree with TRBD2. This CDR3 has 17 residues. V lost 5 bases to trimming and J lost 1 base; unmatched junction nucleotides: 2. Germline V gives CDR1 MNHEY, CDR2 SVGEGT. The CDR3 here is CASSRTSGGENTGELFF. CDR3 bases: TGTGCCAGCAGTCGGACTAGCGGGGGGGAGAACACCGGGGAGCTGTTTTTT.

The rearrangement links TRBV29-1 to TRBJ2-4, with 10 nucleotides matching TRBD1. From germline, CDR1 is SQVTM and CDR2 ANQGSEA. The CDR3 is made up of 16 amino acids. Germline trimming cut 7 bases from V and 0 bases from J; bases unmatched to any gene: 9. CDR3 bases: TGCAGCGCTAGACAGGGGGCCCCCGCAGCCAAAAACATTCAGTACTTC. Encoded protein: CSARQGAPAAKNIQYF.

This clone has a single count. The chain recombines TRBV5-5 with TRBJ1-4; maybe TRBD1 (6 bases). Trimming removed 4 bases at V and 3 bases at J, with 10 bases between. The germline V gene has CDR1 SGHKS and CDR2 YYEKEE (reference sequence). There are 14 residues in the CDR3. In DNA form, the CDR3 reads TGTGCCAGCAGCCGGACAGAGTCTAATGAAAAACTGTTTTTT. It specifies CASSRTESNEKLFF.

The chain uses TRBV6-5 and TRBJ1-6, with D tentatively TRBD1 (6 bases). CDR3 length equals 15 residues. Trimming removed 4 bases from V and 5 bases from J, with 12 bases in between. The germline V gene encodes CDR1 MNHEY and CDR2 SVGAGI. In DNA form, the CDR3 reads TGTGCCAGCAGTTTTCACAGGGTGGATAATTCACCCCTCCACTTT. Translation gives CASSFHRVDNSPLHF.

This clone has only one observation. The chain uses TRBV29-1 and TRBJ1-1; 7 positions agree with TRBD1. J lost 2 bases, V lost 7 bases, and 10 bases had no gene match. Germline V CDR1 and CDR2: SQVTM, ANQGSEA. The CDR3 is 14 residues long. CDR3 bases: TGCAGCGCTGACTTGACAGGGTTAAACACTGAAGCTTTCTTT. Its protein product is CSADLTGLNTEAFF.

This rearrangement joins TRBV19 to TRBJ2-1; D perhaps matches TRBD1 (5 bases). The CDR3 is 12 residues long. Germline CDR1 LNHDA, CDR2 SQIVND (reference sequence). V was shortened by 5 bases and J by 5 bases, with 7 bases between the two germline ends. CDR3 sequence reads: CASSWTNNEQFF. CDR3 DNA: TGTGCCAGTAGTTGGACAAACAATGAGCAGTTCTTC.

This CDR3 reads CAWSEGTSSEQYF. As DNA, the CDR3 is TGTGCCTGGAGTGAAGGGACTTCCTCGGAGCAGTACTTC. The rearrangement joins TRBV30 to TRBJ2-7, with a tentative D call TRBD2 (6 bases). The length of the CDR3 is 13 residues. V was cut by 1 base and J by 7 bases, with 14 bases left in between. Per the germline V gene, CDR1 is GTSNPN and CDR2 is SVGIG (reference sequence).

V is TRBV10-3 and J is TRBJ2-1, with TRBD1 identical over 9 bases. Germline V gene lookup returns CDR1 ENHRY and CDR2 SYGVKD. The CDR3 covers 15 residues. The V segment lost 6 bases and the J segment 8 bases; nucleotides outside the gene matches: 11. This CDR3 is CAIRATGGGSDEQFF. In nucleotides, the CDR3 is TGTGCCATCAGGGCTACAGGGGGCGGGAGCGATGAGCAGTTCTTC.

This clone has more than one count but fewer than ten. The V gene is TRBV3-1 (or the pseudogene TRBV3-2), the J gene TRBJ1-6, with no clear D. This CDR3 comprises 13 residues. The V gene's germline CDR1 is LGHDT and CDR2 YNNKEL (reference sequence). The V end lost 1 base, the J end lost 9 bases, and 7 bases lay between the germline ends. The DNA of the CDR3 is TGTGCCAGCAGCCAAGTATTCGGTTCACCCCTCCACTTT. It translates to CASSQVFGSPLHF.

The chain is built from TRBV11-2 and TRBJ2-2; D is perhaps TRBD2 (6 bases). The germline CDR1 and CDR2 sequences are SGHAT and FQNNGV. The CDR3 consists of 16 residues. Trimming removed 5 bases from V and 4 bases from J, with 17 bases in between. CDR3 nucleotide sequence: TGTGCCAGCAGCCCAACGGGGCAGGGAGGCACCGGGGAGCTGTTTTTT. It codes for CASSPTGQGGTGELFF. Full variable domain (remainder filled in from reference TRBV11-2 and TRBJ2-2): EAGVAQSPRYKIIEKRQSVAFWCNPISGHATLYWYQQILGQGPKLLIQFQNNGVVDDSQLPKDRFSAERLKGVDSTLKIQPAKLEDSAVYLCASSPTGQGGTGELFFGEGSRLTVL.

The chain has TRBV4-3 and TRBJ1-1, with 8 positions matching TRBD1. V dropped 3 bases and J dropped 8; count of bases not matched to a gene: 5. Germline-derived CDR1 and CDR2 are LGHNA and YSLEER. The CDR3 consists of 13 residues. CDR3 coding DNA: TGCGCCAGCAGCCACCGGACAGGGTACGAAGCTTTCTTT. Protein: CASSHRTGYEAFF.

The chain combines TRBV5-4 with TRBJ2-1; D call uncertain. The V and J ends lost 4 bases and 5 bases respectively, with 10 bases between them. The CDR3 length is 13 residues. Germline values: CDR1 SGHNT, CDR2 YYREEE (reference sequence). The CDR3 reads CASSTKADNEQFF. Here the CDR3 DNA reads TGTGCCAGCAGCACCAAGGCGGACAATGAGCAGTTCTTC.

The chain joins TRBV3-1 (or the pseudogene TRBV3-2) to TRBJ1-4, with 9 bases matching TRBD1. There are 16 residues in the CDR3. V shed 4 bases, J shed 12 bases, and the junction held 15 bases outside the gene matches. The V gene's germline CDR1 is LGHDT and CDR2 YNNKEL (reference sequence). CDR3 nucleotides: TGTGCCAGCAGCCTGGCCGGTGGACAGGGGATGGGGGAACTGTTTTTT. It is translated as CASSLAGGQGMGELFF.

The rearrangement links TRBV29-1 to TRBJ2-7; D gene unclear. Trimming took off 3 bases at V and 2 bases at J, with 11 bases between the two ends. Looked up from germline, CDR1 is SQVTM and CDR2 is ANQGSEA. The CDR3 is 13 residues long. CDR3 bases: TGCAGCGTTGAGACCCCAGGTACCTACGAGCAGTACTTC. Its protein is CSVETPGTYEQYF.

J is TRBJ2-7 and V is TRBV4-1; a possible D gene is TRBD1 (6 bases). Per germline, CDR1 MGHRA and CDR2 YSYEKL. V lost 0 bases, J lost 4 bases, and 7 bases lay in between. This CDR3 has 13 residues. The CDR3: CASSQEGGYEQYF. CDR3 bases: TGCGCCAGCAGCCAAGAAGGGGGTTACGAGCAGTACTTC.

This clone was seen just once. The chain combines TRBV19 with TRBJ2-7; the match to TRBD1 covers 8 bases. J lost 3 bases, V lost 9 bases, and 19 bases had no gene match. Germline assignment: CDR1 LNHDA and CDR2 SQIVND (reference sequence). This CDR3 region has 17 residues. Here the CDR3 DNA reads TGTGCCAGCCAGGGACAGGCAACCCAAGGCAGGAACTACGAGCAGTACTTC. Its protein product is CASQGQATQGRNYEQYF.

This sequence joins TRBV6-5 and TRBJ1-1, with 7 positions matching TRBD1. The CDR3 contains 14 residues. The junction had 7 bases not matched to a gene; V was cut back by 7 bases and J by 2 bases. Per the germline V gene, CDR1 is MNHEY and CDR2 is SVGAGI. The CDR3, as DNA: TGTGCCAGCATTCTGACAGGGTCTAACACTGAAGCTTTCTTT. Protein sequence: CASILTGSNTEAFF.

The rearrangement uses TRBV3-1 (or the pseudogene TRBV3-2) and TRBJ1-1; a possible D gene is TRBD1 (6 bases). This CDR3 is built from 15 residues. V dropped 1 base and J dropped 1 base, with 10 bases sitting between them. Germline values: CDR1 LGHDT, CDR2 YNNKEL (reference sequence). The CDR3 DNA sequence: TGTGCCAGCAGCCAAGGGCCGACAGGGAACACTGAAGCTTTCTTT. Protein: CASSQGPTGNTEAFF.

V gene TRBV5-1 combines with J gene TRBJ2-1, with a tentative D call TRBD2 (5 bases). This CDR3 contains 13 residues. Between the trimmed V and J ends, which lost 5 bases and 3 bases, there was a span of 9 bases. Germline lookup yields CDR1 SGHRS and CDR2 YFSETQ. The CDR3 region is CASRPDYYNEQFF. The CDR3 nucleotides are TGCGCCAGCAGACCAGACTACTACAATGAGCAGTTCTTC.

The rearrangement joins TRBV30 to TRBJ1-4; 10 bases align to TRBD1. V was clipped by 0 bases and J by 1 base; unmatched bases: 8. CDR3 length equals 18 residues. Per germline, CDR1 GTSNPN and CDR2 SVGIG (reference sequence). For the CDR3, the DNA is TGTGCCTGGAGTGTATTTTGGGGACAGGGGAAAACTAATGAAAAACTGTTTTTT. As protein: CAWSVFWGQGKTNEKLFF. Complete variable domain (other parts from reference TRBV30 and TRBJ1-4): SQTIHQWPATLVQPVGSPLSLECTVEGTSNPNLYWYRQAAGRGLQLLFYSVGIGQISSEVPQNLSASRPQDRQFILSSKKLLLSDSGFYLCAWSVFWGQGKTNEKLFFGSGTQLSVL.

The genes are TRBV29-1 and TRBJ2-7, with 10 bases that match TRBD1. Trimming cost V 0 bases and J 3 bases; bases outside gene matches: 11. There are 17 residues in the CDR3. From germline, CDR1 is SQVTM and CDR2 ANQGSEA. Written as DNA, the CDR3 is TGCAGCGTTGAAGATAGATCCGGGACAGGGGTTCGCTACGAGCAGTACTTC. Protein product: CSVEDRSGTGVRYEQYF.

This clone was seen only once. The V and J genes are TRBV25-1 and TRBJ1-1; tentative D call: TRBD1 (6 bases). The V end lost 6 bases, the J end lost 4 bases, and 15 bases lay between the germline ends. CDR3 length: 14 amino acids. Germline values: CDR1 MGHDK, CDR2 SYGVNS. The CDR3 sequence: CASSPDRMGTEAFF. In DNA form, the CDR3 reads TGTGCCAGCAGCCCCGACAGGATGGGCACTGAAGCTTTCTTT.